The rows below give T cell receptor beta chains drawn from one sample of a study of blood T cell repertoires in COVID-19. Method: immunoSEQ multiplex PCR; TCRdb's copy keeps in-frame clones and lacks some. The repertoire holds about 310,000 clones, with about 89% as singletons. The sample comprised PBMCs or T cells enriched from blood (not recorded which). All receptors come from a man aged 60-69 years who had recovered from COVID-19. CDR3s include the opening cysteine and the closing phenylalanine or tryptophan. D genes are given only for firm matches. Clone size is stated in some rows and not others, as once, few, many or a class when expanded.

CDR3 protein: CASRTLSGGSYEQYF; CDR3 DNA: TGTGCCAGCAGAACGCTAAGCGGGGGCTCCTACGAGCAGTACTTC; clone size: .; J gene: TRBJ2-7; D gene: TRBD2; V gene: TRBV28
CDR3 protein: CASSMYASGRWANVLTF; CDR3 DNA: TGTGCCAGTAGTATGTATGCTAGCGGAAGATGGGCCAACGTCCTGACTTTC; clone size: .; J gene: TRBJ2-6; D gene: TRBD2; V gene: TRBV19
CDR3 protein: CASSSTGDYYGYTF; CDR3 DNA: TGCGCCAGCAGCTCGACAGGGGATTACTATGGCTACACCTTC; clone size: .; J gene: TRBJ1-2; D gene: TRBD1; V gene: TRBV5-1
CDR3 protein: CASSPDSPRGEAFF; CDR3 DNA: TGTGCCAGCAGCCCGGACAGCCCCCGGGGTGAAGCTTTCTTT; clone size: .; J gene: TRBJ1-1; D gene: .; V gene: TRBV7-3
CDR3 protein: CASSKTGQGTPLHF; CDR3 DNA: TGTGCCAGCAGTAAAACCGGACAGGGTACACCCCTCCACTTT; clone size: .; J gene: TRBJ1-6; D gene: TRBD1; V gene: TRBV6-5
CDR3 protein: CASSFGGGTEAFF; CDR3 DNA: TGTGCCAGCAGCTTCGGGGGAGGTACTGAAGCTTTCTTT; clone size: .; J gene: TRBJ1-1; D gene: .; V gene: TRBV7-9
CDR3 protein: CASSWTSGSSYEQYF; CDR3 DNA: TGTGCCAGCAGTTGGACTAGCGGGTCCTCCTACGAGCAGTACTTC; clone size: few; J gene: TRBJ2-7; D gene: TRBD2; V gene: TRBV6-5
CDR3 protein: CASSPSGGRETQYF; CDR3 DNA: TGTGCCAGCAGCCCGTCCGGAGGGAGAGAGACCCAGTACTTC; clone size: .; J gene: TRBJ2-5; D gene: .; V gene: TRBV3-1/TRBV3-2
CDR3 protein: CASSPSRFPGNTIYF; CDR3 DNA: TGTGCCAGCAGTCCCAGCAGGTTCCCTGGAAACACCATATATTTT; clone size: .; J gene: TRBJ1-3; D gene: .; V gene: TRBV6-5
CDR3 protein: CASSVGPGLAGEVYEQYF; CDR3 DNA: TGTGCCAGCAGCGTAGGGCCGGGACTAGCGGGAGAGGTTTACGAGCAGTACTTC; clone size: few; J gene: TRBJ2-7; D gene: TRBD2; V gene: TRBV9
CDR3 protein: CASIEQTGSGELFF; CDR3 DNA: TGTGCCAGCATTGAGCAGACTGGATCCGGGGAGCTGTTTTTT; clone size: .; J gene: TRBJ2-2; D gene: .; V gene: TRBV2
CDR3 protein: CASNIQGANEQFF; CDR3 DNA: TGCGCCAGCAACATACAGGGGGCGAATGAGCAGTTCTTC; clone size: many; J gene: TRBJ2-1; D gene: TRBD1; V gene: TRBV5-1
CDR3 protein: CATGDRITDTQYF; CDR3 DNA: TGTGCCACCGGGGACAGAATCACAGATACGCAGTATTTT; clone size: .; J gene: TRBJ2-3; D gene: TRBD1; V gene: TRBV24-1
CDR3 protein: CASSYGGGTPWPQHF; CDR3 DNA: TGTGCCAGCAGTTATGGGGGGGGCACCCCATGGCCCCAGCATTTT; clone size: .; J gene: TRBJ1-5; D gene: .; V gene: TRBV6-5
CDR3 protein: CASSLNARSVDTQYF; CDR3 DNA: TGTGCCAGCAGCTTGAACGCAAGAAGCGTTGATACGCAGTATTTT; clone size: .; J gene: TRBJ2-3; D gene: .; V gene: TRBV5-4
CDR3 protein: CASSALTGNQETQYF; CDR3 DNA: TGTGCCAGCAGCGCCCTCACAGGGAACCAAGAGACCCAGTACTTC; clone size: .; J gene: TRBJ2-5; D gene: .; V gene: TRBV9
CDR3 protein: CASSPPGKRDRGPYSNQPQHF; CDR3 DNA: TGCGCCAGCAGCCCACCCGGTAAGAGGGACAGGGGGCCTTATAGCAATCAGCCCCAGCATTTT; clone size: .; J gene: TRBJ1-5; D gene: TRBD1; V gene: TRBV5-1
CDR3 protein: CASSLQAYQTGELFF; CDR3 DNA: TGTGCCAGCAGCTTACAAGCCTACCAAACCGGGGAGCTGTTTTTT; clone size: .; J gene: TRBJ2-2; D gene: .; V gene: TRBV7-2
CDR3 protein: CASSVVAGTRNEQFF; CDR3 DNA: TGTGCCAGCAGTGTAGTTGCCGGGACACGAAATGAGCAGTTCTTC; clone size: .; J gene: TRBJ2-1; D gene: .; V gene: TRBV27
CDR3 protein: CASSWTGVEAFF; CDR3 DNA: TGTGCCAGCAGTTGGACAGGGGTCGAAGCTTTCTTT; clone size: .; J gene: TRBJ1-1; D gene: TRBD1; V gene: TRBV28
CDR3 protein: CASSLRVRYEQYF; CDR3 DNA: TGTGCCAGCAGCCTCAGGGTTCGATACGAGCAGTACTTC; clone size: .; J gene: TRBJ2-7; D gene: .; V gene: TRBV11-2
CDR3 protein: CAWSYRDRNNQPQHF; CDR3 DNA: TGTGCCTGGAGTTACCGGGACAGGAACAATCAGCCCCAGCATTTT; clone size: .; J gene: TRBJ1-5; D gene: TRBD1; V gene: TRBV30
CDR3 protein: CASSLWATSYAYNEQFF; CDR3 DNA: TGTGCCAGCAGCTTATGGGCTACTAGCTACGCCTACAATGAGCAGTTCTTC; clone size: once; J gene: TRBJ2-1; D gene: .; V gene: TRBV7-9
CDR3 protein: CASSQGQGESEKLFF; CDR3 DNA: TGCGCCAGCAGCCAAGGTCAGGGGGAGAGTGAAAAACTGTTTTTT; clone size: few; J gene: TRBJ1-4; D gene: TRBD1; V gene: TRBV4-1
CDR3 protein: CSVEVNRAETQYF; CDR3 DNA: TGCAGCGTTGAAGTCAACAGGGCTGAGACCCAGTACTTC; clone size: .; J gene: TRBJ2-5; D gene: .; V gene: TRBV29-1
CDR3 protein: CATSGGSRYEQYF; CDR3 DNA: TGTGCCACCAGTGGAGGCAGTCGCTACGAGCAGTACTTC; clone size: .; J gene: TRBJ2-7; D gene: .; V gene: TRBV24-1
CDR3 protein: CASSHYPRDRGFGEQYF; CDR3 DNA: TGTGCCAGCAGCCACTACCCCCGGGACAGGGGTTTTGGCGAGCAGTACTTC; clone size: .; J gene: TRBJ2-7; D gene: TRBD1; V gene: TRBV11-2
CDR3 protein: CASSPRGGDTQYF; CDR3 DNA: TGTGCCAGCAGTCCCAGAGGAGGGGATACGCAGTATTTT; clone size: .; J gene: TRBJ2-3; D gene: .; V gene: TRBV25-1
CDR3 protein: CASSSQGARSTDTQYF; CDR3 DNA: TGTGCCAGCAGCTCTCAGGGGGCGCGAAGCACAGATACGCAGTATTTT; clone size: once; J gene: TRBJ2-3; D gene: TRBD1; V gene: TRBV7-8
CDR3 protein: CASTKSVGGVNQPQHF; CDR3 DNA: TGTGCCAGTACCAAATCCGTTGGAGGGGTTAATCAGCCCCAGCATTTT; clone size: .; J gene: TRBJ1-5; D gene: .; V gene: TRBV19
CDR3 protein: CASRPAGGEGLNEQFF; CDR3 DNA: TGCGCCAGCAGACCTGCCGGGGGGGAGGGCCTCAATGAGCAGTTCTTC; clone size: .; J gene: TRBJ2-1; D gene: TRBD2; V gene: TRBV5-1
CDR3 protein: CSASFYLSSYEQYF; CDR3 DNA: TGCAGTGCTAGTTTTTACCTGAGCTCCTACGAGCAGTACTTC; clone size: .; J gene: TRBJ2-7; D gene: .; V gene: TRBV20-1